This T cell receptor beta chain was documented in a study of technical replicates of blood from a few donors. The length of the CDR3 is 13 residues. Germline values: CDR1 SGDLS, CDR2 YYNGEE. Trimming left V 1 base short and J 8 bases short, with 10 bases between. Using immunoSEQ multiplex PCR, the repertoire was profiled, and TCRdb retains in-frame clones only, with some absent. Of under 90,000 clones detected, just under 95% appear once; the ten largest clones hold 0.2% to 0.3%. Sequenced material: T cells isolated from PBMCs. This clonotype originated in a human donor in good health. V and J are TRBV9 and TRBJ2-1; no reliable D call. Here the CDR3 reads CASSVTPRDEQFF. CDR3 nucleotide sequence: TGTGCCAGCAGCGTAACCCCGCGTGATGAGCAGTTCTTC.